The 19 T cell receptor beta chains in this list originate from one sample, sequenced in a study of early T cells in non-severe SARS-CoV-2 infection. TCRdb reprocessed the 5' RACE reads with MiXCR, giving one entry per CDR3 protein. The table includes 30,000 or so distinct CDR3 sequences, under 7% detected once. Sample: whole blood. Receptors originate from an adult who was a healthcare worker with PCR-confirmed SARS-CoV-2 infection or an uninfected control (not recorded which).

This clonotype was detected ten times or more. The gene calls are TRBV12-3 or TRBV12-4 and TRBJ2-7; D call uncertain. This CDR3 has 15 amino acids. Trimming removed 2 bases at V and 2 bases at J, with 13 bases between. The CDR3 DNA is TGTGCCAGCAGTTTAAGGGCCAGCTCAACCTACGAGCAGTACTTC. Protein sequence: CASSLRASSTYEQYF.

This chain links TRBV10-3 with TRBJ2-7; 9 nucleotides align to TRBD1. The junction had 10 bases not matched to a gene; V was cut back by 7 bases and J by 0 bases. CDR1 and CDR2 from the germline V gene are ENHRY and SYGVKD. The CDR3 is 16 residues long. The CDR3 reads CAINNPGQGSSYEQYF. The CDR3 DNA follows: TGTGCCATCAATAACCCGGGACAGGGAAGCTCCTACGAGCAGTACTTC.

This clonotype has a handful of counts. The rearrangement joins TRBV19 to TRBJ1-2, with a possible D match to TRBD1 (5 bases). This CDR3 is 15 amino acids long. The V gene lost 6 bases and the J gene lost 0 bases, with 14 bases spanning the gap. In germline, CDR1 is LNHDA, CDR2 SQIVND (reference sequence). The CDR3 DNA is TGTGCCAGTAGCGCCAGCGGGGGGACTAACTATGGCTACACCTTC. This translates into CASSASGGTNYGYTF.

This clonotype has more than one count but fewer than ten. The chain employs TRBV7-9 and TRBJ2-5; no firm D call. The CDR3 spans 11 residues. V was trimmed by 7 bases and J by 5 bases, leaving 8 bases between them. Germline V gene data show CDR1 as SEHNR and CDR2 as FQNEAQ (reference sequence). As DNA, the CDR3 is TGTGCCAGCAACTCCGCTGAGACCCAGTACTTC. Translation: CASNSAETQYF.

In this sample, this clonotype turned up a few times. The missing conserved phenylalanine or tryptophan at the end of this CDR3 makes a read error likely. The rearrangement joins TRBV11-3 to TRBJ2-3; D is uncertain. V lost 4 bases and J lost 2, with 7 bases in between. The CDR3 totals 13 residues. The germline V gene has CDR1 SGHNT and CDR2 YENEEA. This CDR3 is CASSSISTDTQYL. CDR3 DNA sequence: TGTGCCAGCAGCTCGATTTCCACAGATACGCAGTATTTG.

This clonotype was found a few times. J is TRBJ2-1 and V is TRBV7-6; 14 nucleotides agree with TRBD2. The CDR3 is 13 amino acids. V was pared by 5 bases and J by 13 bases, with 4 bases of the junction left unmatched. The germline V gene encodes CDR1 SGHVS and CDR2 FNYEAQ. CDR3 DNA: TGTGCCAGCAGCCAAGGACTAGCGGGAGGACAGTTCTTC. Its translation is CASSQGLAGGQFF.

At least ten counts were recorded for this clonotype. The V gene is TRBV20-1, the J gene TRBJ2-1; possibly TRBD1 for D (6 bases). Germline V gene data show CDR1 as DFQATT and CDR2 as SNEGSKA (reference sequence). Trimming stripped 6 bases from V and 8 bases from J, with 11 bases between. The CDR3 has 11 residues. The CDR3, as DNA: TGCAGTGCCCGCAGGGGATATGAGCAGTTCTTC. Protein: CSARRGYEQFF.

The table lists this clonotype with many counts. The chain has TRBV28 and TRBJ1-5; no definite D call. V was trimmed by 3 bases and J by 7 bases, leaving 16 bases between them. CDR3 length: 15 residues. Germline lookup yields CDR1 MDHEN and CDR2 SYDVKM. The CDR3: CASSLSTRERQPQHF. CDR3 DNA sequence: TGTGCCAGCAGTTTGAGTACGAGGGAAAGGCAGCCCCAGCATTTT.

This clonotype appeared many times. This chain uses TRBV6-1 with TRBJ1-5; D not certain. Trimming removed 2 bases from V and 4 bases from J, with 0 bases in between. Germline lookup yields CDR1 MNHNS and CDR2 SASEGT. The CDR3 is 11 residues long. The CDR3: CASSENQPQHF. CDR3 DNA sequence: TGTGCCAGCAGTGAAAATCAGCCCCAGCATTTT.

This clonotype was detected ten times or more. This chain joins TRBV12-3 or TRBV12-4 and TRBJ1-3; TRBD1 agrees at 7 bases. The J segment lost 0 bases and the V segment lost 3 bases, leaving 2 bases of the junction unmatched. CDR3 length: 15 amino acids. CDR3 sequence (DNA): TGTGCCAGCAGTTTTGGGACAGCCTCTGGAAACACCATATATTTT. It is translated as CASSFGTASGNTIYF.

This clonotype was seen many times. V usage is TRBV6-6 and J usage is TRBJ2-5; D unclear. This CDR3 has 13 residues. Trimming removed 6 bases at V and 2 bases at J, with 10 bases between. CDR1 and CDR2 from the germline V gene are MNHNY and SVGAGI (reference sequence). CDR3 coding DNA: TGTGCCAGCAGCCCACGATATCAAGAGACCCAGTACTTC. Encoded protein: CASSPRYQETQYF.

The sample holds many counts of this clonotype. The chain's CDR3 is CASSQTPETGTSEAFF. For the CDR3, the DNA is TGTGCCAGCAGCCAAACCCCCGAGACAGGGACCTCTGAAGCTTTCTTT. The chain links TRBV4-2 to TRBJ1-1; 7 bases are shared with TRBD1. The CDR3 totals 16 residues. V shed 2 bases, J shed 6 bases, and the junction held 12 bases outside the gene matches. Per the germline V gene, CDR1 is LGHNA and CDR2 is YNFKEQ.

V gene TRBV7-9 combines with J gene TRBJ2-1; D unresolved. The V gene lost 5 bases and the J gene lost 8 bases, with 19 bases spanning the gap. Germline loops: CDR1 SEHNR, CDR2 FQNEAQ (reference sequence). The CDR3 runs 15 residues. In DNA form, the CDR3 reads TGTGCCAGCAGCAGTGCCCTGACGGCTAGTGATGAGCAGTTCTTC. Its protein is CASSSALTASDEQFF.

This clonotype was seen ten or more times. The chain has TRBV6-5 and TRBJ2-1, with TRBD1 identical over 8 bases. This CDR3 spans 16 amino acids. From germline, CDR1 is MNHEY and CDR2 SVGAGI. V lost 6 bases and J lost 4; bases outside the gene matches: 11. The CDR3 protein is CASSQGAGGVYNEQFF. CDR3 DNA: TGTGCCAGCAGCCAGGGGGCCGGGGGCGTTTACAATGAGCAGTTCTTC.

V gene TRBV11-2 combines with J gene TRBJ2-7, with 8 bases that match TRBD2. Germline lookup yields CDR1 SGHAT and CDR2 FQNNGV. CDR3 size: 17 residues. The junction had 17 bases not matched to a gene; V was cut back by 5 bases and J by 5 bases. The CDR3 reads CASSPPRTSPVGDEQYF. The CDR3 bases are TGTGCCAGCAGCCCACCCCGGACTAGCCCGGTCGGCGACGAGCAGTACTTC.

The V call is TRBV12-3 or TRBV12-4, the J call TRBJ2-7; D is perhaps TRBD1 (6 bases). V shed 2 bases and J shed 3 bases, with 11 bases lying between them. The CDR3 is 14 amino acids. This CDR3 is CASSLSQGNYEQYF. The CDR3 nucleotides read TGTGCCAGCAGTTTATCTCAGGGGAACTACGAGCAGTACTTC.

This clonotype was picked up many times. J is TRBJ2-7 and V is TRBV27; D not resolved. Looked up from germline, CDR1 is MNHEY and CDR2 is SMNVEV (reference sequence). V lost 10 bases, J lost 0 bases, and 10 bases lay in between. This CDR3 has 12 residues. The CDR3: CAKRRISYEQYF. The CDR3 DNA reads TGTGCCAAAAGGCGGATCTCCTACGAGCAGTACTTC.

The table lists this clonotype with many counts. The chain recombines TRBV7-9 with TRBJ2-7; no clear D gene. The germline CDR1 and CDR2 sequences are SEHNR and FQNEAQ (reference sequence). The CDR3 is 15 residues long. V was cut by 5 bases and J by 1 base, with 15 bases left in between. The CDR3 nucleotides are TGTGCCAGCAGCGCCCCTGGCCAAAGATCCTACGAGCAGTACTTC. It specifies CASSAPGQRSYEQYF.

This clonotype was counted many times. The genes are TRBV6-6 and TRBJ1-1; D gene ambiguous. This CDR3 comprises 14 residues. Germline V gives CDR1 MNHNY, CDR2 SVGAGI (reference sequence). Trimming stripped 4 bases from V and 1 base from J, with 10 bases between. The CDR3 spells CASSLSPKNTEAFF. CDR3 nucleotides: TGTGCCAGCAGTTTAAGCCCAAAGAACACTGAAGCTTTCTTT.